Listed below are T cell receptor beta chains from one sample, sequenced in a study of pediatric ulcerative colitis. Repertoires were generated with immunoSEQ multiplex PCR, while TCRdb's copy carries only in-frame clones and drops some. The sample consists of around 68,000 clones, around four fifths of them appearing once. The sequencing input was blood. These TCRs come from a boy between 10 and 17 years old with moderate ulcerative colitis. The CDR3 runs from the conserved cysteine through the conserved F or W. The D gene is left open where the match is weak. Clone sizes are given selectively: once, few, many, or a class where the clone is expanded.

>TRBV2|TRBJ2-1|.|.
TGTGCCAGCAGTGAAGATTTGCGGGCCTACGAGTTCTTC
CASSEDLRAYEFF
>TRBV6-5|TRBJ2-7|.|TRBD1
TGTGCCAGCAGGTCGACAGGGGGCTCCTACGAGCAGTACTTC
CASRSTGGSYEQYF
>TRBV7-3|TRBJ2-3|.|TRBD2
TGTGCCAGCAGCTTAAAGCGGGGCCAGACAGATACGCAGTATTTT
CASSLKRGQTDTQYF
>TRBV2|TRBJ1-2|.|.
TGTGCCAGCAGTGAGAGACGGGGACACTATGGCTACACCTTC
CASSERRGHYGYTF
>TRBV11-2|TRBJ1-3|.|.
TGTGCCAGCAGCATGACCGTCTCTGGAAACACCATATATTTT
CASSMTVSGNTIYF
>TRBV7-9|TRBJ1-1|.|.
TGTGCCAGCAGCTTATTTCGGGCAAGGGAGACTTTAGACACTGAAGCTTTCTTT
CASSLFRARETLDTEAFF
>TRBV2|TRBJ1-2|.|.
TGTGCCAGCAGGACAAACTCGGGCTATGGCTACACCTTC
CASRTNSGYGYTF
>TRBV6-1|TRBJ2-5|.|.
TGTGCCAGCAGTGATTCGCGGGGCCCTGATGGGACCCAGTACTTC
CASSDSRGPDGTQYF
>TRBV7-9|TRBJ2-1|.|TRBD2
TGTGCCAGCAGCTACGGACTAGCGGCTAGCTCCTACAATGAGCAGTTCTTC
CASSYGLAASSYNEQFF
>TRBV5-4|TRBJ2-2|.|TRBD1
TGTGCCAGCAGCCCTCCGGGACAGGGATTGAACACCGGGGAGCTGTTTTTT
CASSPPGQGLNTGELFF
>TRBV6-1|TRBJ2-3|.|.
TGTGCCAGCAGTGGACGGACGGGGGCAGATACGCAGTATTTT
CASSGRTGADTQYF
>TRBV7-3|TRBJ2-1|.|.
TGTGCCAGCAGCTTAATCGATCGTCATGAGCAGTTCTTC
CASSLIDRHEQFF
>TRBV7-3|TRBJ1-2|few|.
TGTGCCAGCAGCCCCGACGGTTACCTGAATGGCTACACCTTC
CASSPDGYLNGYTF
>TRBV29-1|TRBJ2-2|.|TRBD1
TGCAGCGGGGGACAGGGGGCGGGCGGGGAGCTGTTTTTT
CSGGQGAGGELFF
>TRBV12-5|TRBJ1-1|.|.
TGTGCTAGTGGTTCGACCGGGAGGGCTTTCTTT
CASGSTGRAFF
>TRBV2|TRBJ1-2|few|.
TGTGCCAGCAGTGAAGACCGGTCGAAGGTGAATGGCTACACCTTC
CASSEDRSKVNGYTF
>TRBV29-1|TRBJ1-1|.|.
TGCAGCGTTATACAGGGACTAAACACTGAAGCTTTCTTT
CSVIQGLNTEAFF
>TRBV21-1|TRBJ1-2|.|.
TGTGCCAGCAGCATGCGACAGGGGTATGGCTACACCTTC
CASSMRQGYGYTF
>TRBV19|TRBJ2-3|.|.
TGTGCCAGTAGTATAGAGCTCCCCCCCACAGATACGCAGTATTTT
CASSIELPPTDTQYF
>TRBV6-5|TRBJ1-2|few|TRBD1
TGTGCCAGCAGCCCTGGGACAGGCTATGGCTACACCTTC
CASSPGTGYGYTF
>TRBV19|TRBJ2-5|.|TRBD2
TGTGCCAGTAGTGTAACGGGGGGAGGGGAGACCCAGTACTTC
CASSVTGGGETQYF
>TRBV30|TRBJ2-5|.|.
TGTGCCTGGAGGGCAGGATTTCCAGGAGAGACCCAGTACTTC
CAWRAGFPGETQYF
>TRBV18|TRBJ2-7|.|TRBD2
TGTGCCAGCTCACCAGTAATAGCGGGACCTCAGACCTACGAGCAGTACTTC
CASSPVIAGPQTYEQYF
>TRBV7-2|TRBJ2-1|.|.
TGTGCCAGCAGCTTATTTTCCAGGGGTTCCTACAATGAGCAGTTCTTC
CASSLFSRGSYNEQFF
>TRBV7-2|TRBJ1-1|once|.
TGTGCCAGCAGCCTCAAAGTCATCGAGTATGGCCCTCAGGCTGAAGCTTTCTTT
CASSLKVIEYGPQAEAFF
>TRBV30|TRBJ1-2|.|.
TGTGCCTGGAGTGTACTACGCAGGGTTACGGGTGGCTACACCTTC
CAWSVLRRVTGGYTF
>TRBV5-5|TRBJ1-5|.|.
TGTGCCAGCAGCCCGGGACCGACATATCAGCCCCAGCATTTT
CASSPGPTYQPQHF
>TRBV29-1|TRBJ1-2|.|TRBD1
TGCAGCGGACGGGGACAGGGGAACTATGGCTACACCTTC
CSGRGQGNYGYTF
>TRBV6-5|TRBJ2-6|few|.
TGTGCCAGCAGTTTCCAGCGGGCCGGGGCCAACGTCCTGACTTTC
CASSFQRAGANVLTF
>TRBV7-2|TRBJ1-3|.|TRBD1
TGTGCCAGCAGCTTATCCAGGGGGCTGGTAGGTCGCTCTGGAAACACCATATATTTT
CASSLSRGLVGRSGNTIYF
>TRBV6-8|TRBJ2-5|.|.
TGTGCCAGCAGTCCCATGACACCGCAAGAGACCCAGTACTTC
CASSPMTPQETQYF
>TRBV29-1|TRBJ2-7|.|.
TGCAGCGTGAATTCGCAGGGGGGCGAGCAGTACTTC
CSVNSQGGEQYF
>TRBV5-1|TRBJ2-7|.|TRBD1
TGCGCCAGCAGCTCCCGCGGGACAGGGGATCCCTACGAGCAGTACTTC
CASSSRGTGDPYEQYF
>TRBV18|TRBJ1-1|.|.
TGTGCCAGCTCACCAAAGGGAAACACTGAAGCTTTCTTT
CASSPKGNTEAFF
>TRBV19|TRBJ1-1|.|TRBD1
TGTGCCAGTGGTCTCCTGACAGGGTTTAACTCTGAAGCTTTCTTT
CASGLLTGFNSEAFF
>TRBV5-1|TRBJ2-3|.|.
TGCGCCAGCAGCAAAGCGCAGGACACAGATACGCAGTATTTT
CASSKAQDTDTQYF
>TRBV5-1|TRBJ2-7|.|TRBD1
TGCGCCAGCAGCTTGCTGGACAGGGGTAGGGGCGAGCAGTACTTC
CASSLLDRGRGEQYF
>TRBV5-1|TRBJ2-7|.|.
TGCGCCAGCAGCCTCGGTGGGAGCTCCTACGAGCAGTACTTC
CASSLGGSSYEQYF
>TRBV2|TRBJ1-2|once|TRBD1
TGTGCCAGCAGTTCGACAGGGCGGAACTATGGCTACACCTTC
CASSSTGRNYGYTF
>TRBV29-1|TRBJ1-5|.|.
TGCAGCGTTCGGGACGGCGATCAGCCCCAGCATTTT
CSVRDGDQPQHF
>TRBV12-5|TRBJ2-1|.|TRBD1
TGTGCTAGTGGTTTGGAGAGGGGGCAAAAGCTTAGAGGCGCCAATGAGCAGTTCTTC
CASGLERGQKLRGANEQFF
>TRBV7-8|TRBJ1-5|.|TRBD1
TGTGCCAGCAGCCCCCGACAGGGCAGCAATCAGCCCCAGCATTTT
CASSPRQGSNQPQHF
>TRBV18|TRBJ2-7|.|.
TGTGCCAGCTCATCTGGATTCGAGCAGTACTTC
CASSSGFEQYF
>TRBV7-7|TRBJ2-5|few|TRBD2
TGTGCCAGCAGCCCCCGACTAGCGGGAGTCCGTGAGACCCAGTACTTC
CASSPRLAGVRETQYF
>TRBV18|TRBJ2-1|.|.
TGTGCCAGCTCACCTCTGGCTAGTGGGGGCTCCTACAATGAGCAGTTCTTC
CASSPLASGGSYNEQFF
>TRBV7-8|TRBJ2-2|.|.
TGTGCCAGCAGCCCCCAGGGGGGCCGGGACACCGGGGAGCTGTTTTTT
CASSPQGGRDTGELFF
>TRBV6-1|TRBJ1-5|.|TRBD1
TGTGCCAGCAATCCGACAGGGGGCCGCAATCAGCCCCAGCATTTT
CASNPTGGRNQPQHF
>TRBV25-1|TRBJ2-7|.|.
TGTGCCAGCGCAGGCCTGGGGGCTTCCTACGAGCAGTACTTC
CASAGLGASYEQYF
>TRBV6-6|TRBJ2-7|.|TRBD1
TGTGCCAGCAGTACCGGACAGGGCCCCTACGAGCAGTACTTC
CASSTGQGPYEQYF
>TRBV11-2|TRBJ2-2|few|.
TGTGCCAGCAGCCCATGGTCCAGGGCCGGGGAGCTGTTTTTT
CASSPWSRAGELFF